The clone carrying this T cell receptor (beta chain) was recorded at least ten times. Its antigen is not identified. Clinical symptoms, serum thyroxine, TRAb, thyroid ultrasound and orbital computed tomography established diagnosis. The record originates from a study of T cells in Graves' hyperthyroidism and ophthalmopathy. Turning to the study itself: Peripheral blood was obtained at initial diagnosis, preceding any treatment. General study points: Most expanded thyroid clonotypes above 0.001 recurred in blood. The model predicted ophthalmopathy a median approximately 6 months before onset.

V shed 7 bases, J shed 7 bases, and the junction held 11 bases outside the gene matches. The CDR3 spans 14 residues. Germline V gives CDR1 SGHTA, CDR2 FQGNSA. Amplified TCR beta CDR3 regions came from RNA transcripts. HTBI primers drove first-round RT-PCR of the TCR CDR3. TCRdb reanalysed the multiplex PCR reads using MiXCR and keeps one entry per CDR3 protein. Among about 420,000 distinct CDR3 sequences listed, approximately 14% were seen once. The chain has TRBV7-2 and TRBJ1-2; 8 nucleotides line up with TRBD1. Sequencing used blood. The TCR sequence derives from a woman younger than 30 with Graves' hyperthyroidism. CDR3 sequence: CASTLDRAGRGYTF. The CDR3 DNA reads as TGTGCCAGCACCTTGGACAGGGCGGGTCGTGGCTACACCTTC.